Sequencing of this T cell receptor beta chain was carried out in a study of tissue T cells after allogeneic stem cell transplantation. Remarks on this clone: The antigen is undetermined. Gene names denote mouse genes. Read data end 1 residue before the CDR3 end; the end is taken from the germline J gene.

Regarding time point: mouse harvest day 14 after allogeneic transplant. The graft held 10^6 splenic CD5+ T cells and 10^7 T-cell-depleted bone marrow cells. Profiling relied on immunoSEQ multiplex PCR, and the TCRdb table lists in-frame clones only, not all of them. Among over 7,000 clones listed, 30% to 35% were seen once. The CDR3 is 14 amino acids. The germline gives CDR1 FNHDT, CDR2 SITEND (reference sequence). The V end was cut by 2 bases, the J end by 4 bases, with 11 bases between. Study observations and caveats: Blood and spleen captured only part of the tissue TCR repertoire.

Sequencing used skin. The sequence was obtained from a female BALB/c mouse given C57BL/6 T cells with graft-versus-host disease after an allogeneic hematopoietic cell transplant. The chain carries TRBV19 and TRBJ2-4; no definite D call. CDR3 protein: CASSIDHKKNTLYF. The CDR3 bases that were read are TGTGCCAGCAGTATTGATCACAAAAAAAACACCTTGTAC.